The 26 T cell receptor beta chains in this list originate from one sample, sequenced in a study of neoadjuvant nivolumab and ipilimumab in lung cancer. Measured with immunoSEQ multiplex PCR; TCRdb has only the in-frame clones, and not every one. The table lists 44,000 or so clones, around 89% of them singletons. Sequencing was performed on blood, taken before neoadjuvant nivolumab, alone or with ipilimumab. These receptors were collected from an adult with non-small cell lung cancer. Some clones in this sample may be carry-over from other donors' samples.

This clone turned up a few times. CDR3 residues: CATSSDTQYF. CDR3 DNA: TGTGCCACCTCGTCAGATACGCAGTATTTT. The chain couples TRBV19 to TRBJ2-3, with D hard to call. Trimming took 10 bases from V and 4 from J, leaving 6 bases between them. This CDR3 is built from 10 residues. Germline lookup yields CDR1 LNHDA and CDR2 SQIVND (reference sequence).

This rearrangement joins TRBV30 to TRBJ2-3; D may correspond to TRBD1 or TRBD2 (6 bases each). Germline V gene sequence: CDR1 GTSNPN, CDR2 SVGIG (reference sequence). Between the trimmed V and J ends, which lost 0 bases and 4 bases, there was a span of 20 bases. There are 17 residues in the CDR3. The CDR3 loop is CAWSVGGRGPGADTQYF. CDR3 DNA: TGTGCCTGGAGTGTAGGGGGGCGGGGCCCGGGAGCAGATACGCAGTATTTT.

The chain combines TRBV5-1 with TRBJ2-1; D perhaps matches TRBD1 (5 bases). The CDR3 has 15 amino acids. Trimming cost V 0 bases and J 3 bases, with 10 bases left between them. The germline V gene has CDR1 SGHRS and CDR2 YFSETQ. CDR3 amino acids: CASSLAQGIYNEQFF. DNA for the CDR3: TGCGCCAGCAGCTTGGCCCAGGGCATCTACAATGAGCAGTTCTTC.

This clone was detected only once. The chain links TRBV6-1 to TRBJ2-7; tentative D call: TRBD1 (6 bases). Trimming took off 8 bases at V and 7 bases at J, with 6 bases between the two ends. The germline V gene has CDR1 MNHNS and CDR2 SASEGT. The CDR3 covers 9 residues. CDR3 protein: CASGTEQYF. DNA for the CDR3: TGTGCCAGCGGGACAGAGCAGTACTTC.

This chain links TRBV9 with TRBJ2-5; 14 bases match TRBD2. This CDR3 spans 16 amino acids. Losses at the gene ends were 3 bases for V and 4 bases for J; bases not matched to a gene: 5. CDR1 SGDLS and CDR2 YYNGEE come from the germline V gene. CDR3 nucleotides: TGTGCCAGCAGCGGGGGACTAGCGGGAGTTCGAGAGACCCAGTACTTC. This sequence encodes CASSGGLAGVRETQYF. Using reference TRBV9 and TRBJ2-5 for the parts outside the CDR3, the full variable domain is DSGVTQTPKHLITATGQRVTLRCSPRSGDLSVYWYQQSLDQGLQFLIQYYNGEERAKGNILERFSAQQFPDLHSELNLSSLELGDSALYFCASSGGLAGVRETQYFGPGTRLLVL.

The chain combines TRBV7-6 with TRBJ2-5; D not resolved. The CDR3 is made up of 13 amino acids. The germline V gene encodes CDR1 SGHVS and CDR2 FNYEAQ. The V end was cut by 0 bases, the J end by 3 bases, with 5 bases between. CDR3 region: CASSLAVKETQYF. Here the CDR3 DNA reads TGTGCCAGCAGCTTAGCGGTAAAAGAGACCCAGTACTTC.

CDR3 residues: CASSLEDGIKAFF. The DNA of the CDR3 is TGTGCCAGCAGCTTGGAGGACGGCATTAAAGCTTTCTTT. This rearrangement joins TRBV7-9 to TRBJ1-1; D call uncertain. This CDR3 is 13 amino acids long. Germline loops: CDR1 SEHNR, CDR2 FQNEAQ (reference sequence). Trimming cost V 3 bases and J 9 bases, with 14 bases left between them. Drawing the rest from reference TRBV7-9 and TRBJ1-1, the complete variable domain is DTGVSQNPRHKITKRGQNVTFRCDPISEHNRLYWYRQTLGQGPEFLTYFQNEAQLEKSRLLSDRFSAERPKGSFSTLEIQRTEQGDSAMYLCASSLEDGIKAFFGQGTRLTVV.

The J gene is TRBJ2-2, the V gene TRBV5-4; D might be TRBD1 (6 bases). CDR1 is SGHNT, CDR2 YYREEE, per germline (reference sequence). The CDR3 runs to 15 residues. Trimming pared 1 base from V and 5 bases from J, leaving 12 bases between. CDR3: CASSLKGVLTGELFF. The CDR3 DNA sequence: TGTGCCAGCAGCTTGAAGGGGGTATTAACCGGGGAGCTGTTTTTT.

The CDR3 bases are TGCGCCAGCGGATCCCTGGACTTGGAGGGGACCCAGTACTTC. As protein: CASGSLDLEGTQYF. V is TRBV5-1 and J is TRBJ2-5, with D possibly matching TRBD2 (6 bases). Deletions cut 7 bases from V and 7 bases from J, with 20 bases between. The V gene's germline CDR1 is SGHRS and CDR2 YFSETQ. This CDR3 has 14 residues.

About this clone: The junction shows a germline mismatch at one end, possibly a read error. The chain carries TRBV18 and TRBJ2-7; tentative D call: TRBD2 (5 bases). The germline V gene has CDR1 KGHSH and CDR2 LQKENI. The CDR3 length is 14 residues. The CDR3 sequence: CASSPREQSGEQYF. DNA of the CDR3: TGTGCCAGCTCCCCACGGGAACAGTCGGGCGAGCAGTACTTC.

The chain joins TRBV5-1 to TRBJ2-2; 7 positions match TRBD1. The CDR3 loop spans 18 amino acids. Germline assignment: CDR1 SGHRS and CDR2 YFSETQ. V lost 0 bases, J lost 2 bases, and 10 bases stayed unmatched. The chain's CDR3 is CASSLASTGSFNTGELFF. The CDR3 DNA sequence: TGCGCCAGCAGCTTGGCCTCGACAGGGTCCTTTAACACCGGGGAGCTGTTTTTT.

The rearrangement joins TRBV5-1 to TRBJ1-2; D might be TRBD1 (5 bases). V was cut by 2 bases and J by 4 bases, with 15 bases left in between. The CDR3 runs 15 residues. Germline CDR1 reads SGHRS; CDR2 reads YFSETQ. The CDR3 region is CASSFTGISTYGYTF. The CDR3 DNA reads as TGCGCCAGCAGCTTTACAGGCATATCGACCTATGGCTACACCTTC.

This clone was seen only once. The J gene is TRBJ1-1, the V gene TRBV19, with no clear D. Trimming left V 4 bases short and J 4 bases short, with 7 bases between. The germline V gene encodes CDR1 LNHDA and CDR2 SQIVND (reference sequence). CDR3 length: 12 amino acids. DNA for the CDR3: TGTGCCAGTAGTAAGGGTGGCACTGAAGCTTTCTTT. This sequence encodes CASSKGGTEAFF.

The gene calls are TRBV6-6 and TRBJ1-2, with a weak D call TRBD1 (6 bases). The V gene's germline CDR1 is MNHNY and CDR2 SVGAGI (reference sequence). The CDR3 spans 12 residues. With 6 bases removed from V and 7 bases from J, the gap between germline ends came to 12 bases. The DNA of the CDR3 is TGTGCCAGCAGCTCCGGGACATTTGGCTACACCTTC. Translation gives CASSSGTFGYTF.

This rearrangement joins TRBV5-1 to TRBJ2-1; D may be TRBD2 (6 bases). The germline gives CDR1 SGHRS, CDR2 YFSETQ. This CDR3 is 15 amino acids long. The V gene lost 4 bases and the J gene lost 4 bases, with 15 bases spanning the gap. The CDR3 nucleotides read TGCGCCAGCAGCGTCGGGACTCCATCGTACAATGAGCAGTTCTTC. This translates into CASSVGTPSYNEQFF.

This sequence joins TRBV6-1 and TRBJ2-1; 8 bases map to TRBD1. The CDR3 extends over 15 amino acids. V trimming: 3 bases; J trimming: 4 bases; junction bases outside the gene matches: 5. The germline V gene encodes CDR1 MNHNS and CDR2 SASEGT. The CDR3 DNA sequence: TGTGCCAGCAGTGACGGGCGGACAGGGTACAATGAGCAGTTCTTC. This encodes CASSDGRTGYNEQFF.

CDR3 sequence: CASSVQGLGEAFF. As DNA, the CDR3 is TGTGCCAGTAGTGTACAGGGGTTGGGTGAAGCTTTCTTT. This chain connects TRBV19 to TRBJ1-1; TRBD1 matches at 7 bases. The CDR3 sequence is 13 residues long. The ends lost 5 bases at V and 7 bases at J; junction bases unmatched: 7. Germline V gene data show CDR1 as LNHDA and CDR2 as SQIVND (reference sequence).

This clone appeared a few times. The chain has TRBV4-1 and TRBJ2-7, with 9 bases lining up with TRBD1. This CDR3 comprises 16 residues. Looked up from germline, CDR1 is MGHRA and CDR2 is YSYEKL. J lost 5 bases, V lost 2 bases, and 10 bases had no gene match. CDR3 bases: TGCGCCAGCAGCCAAACCGACAGGGGGATCAGCCACGAGCAGTACTTC. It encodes CASSQTDRGISHEQYF.

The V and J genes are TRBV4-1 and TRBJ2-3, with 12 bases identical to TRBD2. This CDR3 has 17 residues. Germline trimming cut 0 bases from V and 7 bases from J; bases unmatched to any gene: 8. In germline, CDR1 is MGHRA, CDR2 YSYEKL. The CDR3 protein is CASSQEETSGRWNTQYF. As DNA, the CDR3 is TGCGCCAGCAGCCAAGAGGAGACTAGCGGGAGATGGAATACGCAGTATTTT.

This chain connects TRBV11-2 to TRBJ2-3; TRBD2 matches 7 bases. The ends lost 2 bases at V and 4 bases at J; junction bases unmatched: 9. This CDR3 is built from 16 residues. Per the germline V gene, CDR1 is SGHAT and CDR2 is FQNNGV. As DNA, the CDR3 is TGTGCCAGCAGCTTACTAGGACTAGGTAGCTCAGATACGCAGTATTTT. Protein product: CASSLLGLGSSDTQYF.

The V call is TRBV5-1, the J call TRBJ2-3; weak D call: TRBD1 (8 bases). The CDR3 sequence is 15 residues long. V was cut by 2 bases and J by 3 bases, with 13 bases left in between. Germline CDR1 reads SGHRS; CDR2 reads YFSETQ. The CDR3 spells CASSFSGTGTDTQYF. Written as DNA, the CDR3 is TGCGCCAGCAGCTTCAGCGGGACAGGAACAGATACGCAGTATTTT.

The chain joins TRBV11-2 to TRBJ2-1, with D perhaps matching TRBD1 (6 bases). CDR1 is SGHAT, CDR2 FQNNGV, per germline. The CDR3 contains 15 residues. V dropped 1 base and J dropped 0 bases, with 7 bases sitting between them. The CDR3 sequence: CASSLVGGSYNEQFF. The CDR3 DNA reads TGTGCCAGCAGCTTAGTAGGGGGCTCCTACAATGAGCAGTTCTTC.

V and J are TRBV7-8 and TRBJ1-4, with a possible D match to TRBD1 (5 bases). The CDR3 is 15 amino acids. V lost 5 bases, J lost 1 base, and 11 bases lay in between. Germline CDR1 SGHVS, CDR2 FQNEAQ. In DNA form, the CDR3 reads TGTGCCAGCAGCCCCCAGGGTAGAACTAATGAAAAACTGTTTTTT. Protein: CASSPQGRTNEKLFF. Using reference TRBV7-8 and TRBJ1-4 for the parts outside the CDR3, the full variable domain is GAGVSQSPRYKVAKRGQDVALRCDPISGHVSLFWYQQALGQGPEFLTYFQNEAQLDKSGLPSDRFFAERPEGSVSTLKIQRTQQEDSAVYLCASSPQGRTNEKLFFGSGTQLSVL.

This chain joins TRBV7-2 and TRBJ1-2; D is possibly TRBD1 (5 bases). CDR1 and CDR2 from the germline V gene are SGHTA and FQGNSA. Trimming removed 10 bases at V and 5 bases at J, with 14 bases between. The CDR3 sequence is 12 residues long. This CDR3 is CATRQTLYGYTF. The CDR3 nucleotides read TGTGCCACCCGACAGACTCTTTATGGCTACACCTTC.

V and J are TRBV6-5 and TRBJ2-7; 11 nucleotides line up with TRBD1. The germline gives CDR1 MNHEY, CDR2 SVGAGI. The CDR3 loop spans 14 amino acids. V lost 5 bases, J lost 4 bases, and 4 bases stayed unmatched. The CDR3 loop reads CASSPGQGVYEQYF. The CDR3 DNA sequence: TGTGCCAGCAGTCCGGGACAGGGGGTTTACGAGCAGTACTTC.

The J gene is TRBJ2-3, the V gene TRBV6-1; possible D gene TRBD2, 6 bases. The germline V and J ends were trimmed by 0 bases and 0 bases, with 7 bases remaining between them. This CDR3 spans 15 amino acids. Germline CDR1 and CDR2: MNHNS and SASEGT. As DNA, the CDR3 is TGTGCCAGCAGTGAAGCGGAGGGGAGCACAGATACGCAGTATTTT. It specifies CASSEAEGSTDTQYF.